This T cell receptor (beta chain) was obtained from a study of pediatric ulcerative colitis. General study points: This repertoire reflects total lymphocytes rather than subpopulations like regulatory T cells. Ulcerative colitis patients shared more blood-rectal clones than controls. A couple of rectal clonotypes were found only in ulcerative colitis patients, all of them.

Method: immunoSEQ multiplex PCR; TCRdb's copy keeps in-frame clones and lacks some. The sample yields about 64,000 clones, roughly nine tenths seen once. The diagnostic colonoscopy in ulcerative colitis patients preceded any immunosuppressive treatment. Of note for this clone: Its antigen is unidentified.

Germline V lookup: CDR1 ENHRY, CDR2 SYGVKD. The CDR3 contains 16 residues. Trimming stripped 0 bases from V and 5 bases from J, with 13 bases between. The source is a boy under 18 with severe ulcerative colitis. J is TRBJ2-2 and V is TRBV10-3; TRBD2 might be the D (6 bases). Input material: blood. The CDR3 is CAISESTGVKTGELFF. The CDR3 DNA reads as TGTGCCATCAGTGAGTCGACGGGGGTAAAGACCGGGGAGCTGTTTTTT.